These T cell receptor beta chains were read from a single sample in a study of blood T cell repertoires in COVID-19. The method was immunoSEQ multiplex PCR; TCRdb's version includes in-frame clones alone and lacks a portion of them. The sample has around 250,000 clones; 86% are singletons. The specimen sequenced was peripheral blood. These receptors were obtained from a woman older than 75 with COVID-19, enrolled during active disease. Each CDR3 is given with its conserved first and last residue. A D gene is named only where the DNA matches it firmly. Expanded clones are given a class, and other clones once, few, many or no size at all.

TRBD2 | TRBJ2-3 | TRBV7-9 | . | TGTGCCAGCATCGTGGGTAGCGGGGGCGCAGATACGCAGTATTTT | CASIVGSGGADTQYF
TRBD2 | TRBJ2-1 | TRBV19 | . | TGTGCCAGTAGTATAGATCTGGCTAGCGGGGTCCTAGGTGAGCAGTTCTTC | CASSIDLASGVLGEQFF
. | TRBJ2-7 | TRBV4-3 | . | TGCGCCAGCAGCCAAGAGTTAGGTAGCTTTTTTGAGCAGTACTTC | CASSQELGSFFEQYF
TRBD1 | TRBJ2-1 | TRBV27 | . | TGTGCCAGCAGTTTATTAGGACAGGGGACGAATGAGCAGTTCTTC | CASSLLGQGTNEQFF
TRBD1 | TRBJ2-5 | TRBV6-6 | . | TGTGCCAGCAGTCCCGGGACAGCCGCCTACCAAGAGACCCAGTACTTC | CASSPGTAAYQETQYF
TRBD1 | TRBJ1-1 | TRBV27 | . | TGTGCCAGCAGTTTATCGTACACAGGGGGCACTGAAGCTTTCTTT | CASSLSYTGGTEAFF
. | TRBJ2-1 | TRBV7-2 | . | TGTGCCAGCGGCATAACAGAAAAGCAGTTCTTC | CASGITEKQFF
. | TRBJ2-2 | TRBV11-2 | . | TGTGCCAGCAGCCAGGGGAGGGGTTTAAACGGGGAGCTGTTTTTT | CASSQGRGLNGELFF
TRBD1 | TRBJ1-2 | TRBV7-8 | . | TGTGCCAGCAGCTTAGCAAACAGGGGGACGTTTCCCTATGGCTACACCTTC | CASSLANRGTFPYGYTF
. | TRBJ1-6 | TRBV4-1 | few | TGCGCCAGCAGCCAAGTTGTGCGGGGGGGAGCCTATAATTCACCCCTCCACTTT | CASSQVVRGGAYNSPLHF
TRBD1 | TRBJ2-7 | TRBV6-5 | . | TGTGCCACCTCCCCCGGGACAGAGCCATACGAGCAGTACTTC | CATSPGTEPYEQYF
. | TRBJ2-2 | TRBV12-2 | . | TGTGCAAGTCGCTCTGACAGGGTCACCGGGGAGCTGTTTTTT | CASRSDRVTGELFF
. | TRBJ2-3 | TRBV29-1 | . | TGCAGCGTTGAAAAGGGAACACCGGGGGGCACAGATACGCAGTATTTT | CSVEKGTPGGTDTQYF
TRBD2 | TRBJ2-1 | TRBV3-1/TRBV3-2 | . | TGTGCCAGCAGCCCTATCCTAGCGGGGGAGCTCTTGAGCTCCTACAATGAGCAGTTCTTC | CASSPILAGELLSSYNEQFF
TRBD2 | TRBJ2-3 | TRBV9 | . | TGTGCCAGCAGGCAAAGCGGGGTCACAGATACGCAGTATTTT | CASRQSGVTDTQYF
. | TRBJ1-6 | TRBV3-1/TRBV3-2 | . | TGTGCCAGCAGCCAAGACGGGGGTGGATCACCCCTCCACTTT | CASSQDGGGSPLHF
TRBD2 | TRBJ2-7 | TRBV7-2 | . | TGTGCCAGCAGCTTATCTAGCGGCTACGAGCAGTACTTC | CASSLSSGYEQYF